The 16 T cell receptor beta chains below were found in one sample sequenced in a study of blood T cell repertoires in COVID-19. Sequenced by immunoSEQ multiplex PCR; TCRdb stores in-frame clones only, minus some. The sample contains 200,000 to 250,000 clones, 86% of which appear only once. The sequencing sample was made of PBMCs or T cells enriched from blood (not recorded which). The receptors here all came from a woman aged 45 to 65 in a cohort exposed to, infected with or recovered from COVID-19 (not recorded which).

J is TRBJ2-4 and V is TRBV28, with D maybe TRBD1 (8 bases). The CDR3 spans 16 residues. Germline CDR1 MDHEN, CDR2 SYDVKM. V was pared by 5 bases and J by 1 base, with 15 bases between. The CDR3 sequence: CASSRTGGVAKNIQYF. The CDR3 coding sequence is TGTGCCAGCAGTCGTACAGGGGGGGTGGCCAAAAACATTCAGTACTTC.

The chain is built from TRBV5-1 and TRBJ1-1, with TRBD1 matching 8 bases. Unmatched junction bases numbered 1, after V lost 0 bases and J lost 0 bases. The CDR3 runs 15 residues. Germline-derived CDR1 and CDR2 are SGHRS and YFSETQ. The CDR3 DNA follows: TGCGCCAGCAGCTTGGACAGGGGGATGAACACTGAAGCTTTCTTT. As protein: CASSLDRGMNTEAFF. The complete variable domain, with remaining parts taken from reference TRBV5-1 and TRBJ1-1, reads KAGVTQTPRYLIKTRGQQVTLSCSPISGHRSVSWYQQTPGQGLQFLFEYFSETQRNKGNFPGRFSGRQFSNSRSEMNVSTLELGDSALYLCASSLDRGMNTEAFFGQGTRLTVV.

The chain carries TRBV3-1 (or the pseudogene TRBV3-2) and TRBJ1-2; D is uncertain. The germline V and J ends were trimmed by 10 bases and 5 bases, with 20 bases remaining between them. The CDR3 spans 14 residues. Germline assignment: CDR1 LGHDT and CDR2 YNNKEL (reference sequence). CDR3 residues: CATRDVAESYGYTF. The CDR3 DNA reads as TGTGCCACCCGGGATGTGGCAGAATCATATGGCTACACCTTC.

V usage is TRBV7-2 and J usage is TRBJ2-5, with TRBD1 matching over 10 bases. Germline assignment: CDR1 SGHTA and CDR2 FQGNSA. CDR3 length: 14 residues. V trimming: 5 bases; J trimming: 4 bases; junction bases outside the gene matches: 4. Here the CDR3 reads CASSPRDRGETQYF. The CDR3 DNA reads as TGTGCCAGCAGCCCCCGGGACAGGGGAGAGACCCAGTACTTC.

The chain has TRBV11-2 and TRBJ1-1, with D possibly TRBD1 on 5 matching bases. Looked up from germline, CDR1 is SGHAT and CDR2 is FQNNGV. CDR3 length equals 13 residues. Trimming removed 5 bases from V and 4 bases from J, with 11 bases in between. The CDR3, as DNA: TGTGCCAGCAGCCCACAGGTAGGCACTGAAGCTTTCTTT. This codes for CASSPQVGTEAFF.

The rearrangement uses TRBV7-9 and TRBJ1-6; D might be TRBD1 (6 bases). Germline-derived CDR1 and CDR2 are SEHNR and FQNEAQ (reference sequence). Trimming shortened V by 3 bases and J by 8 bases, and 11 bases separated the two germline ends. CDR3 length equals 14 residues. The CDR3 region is CASSLGASHSPLHF. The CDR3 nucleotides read TGTGCCAGCAGCTTGGGGGCGTCACATTCACCCCTCCACTTT.

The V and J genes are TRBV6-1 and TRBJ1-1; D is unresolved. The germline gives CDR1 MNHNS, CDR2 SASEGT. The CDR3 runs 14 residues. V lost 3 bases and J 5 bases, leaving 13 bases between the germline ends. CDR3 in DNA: TGTGCCAGCAGTGAGAGGCGCGTGGGTACTGAAGCTTTCTTT. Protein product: CASSERRVGTEAFF.

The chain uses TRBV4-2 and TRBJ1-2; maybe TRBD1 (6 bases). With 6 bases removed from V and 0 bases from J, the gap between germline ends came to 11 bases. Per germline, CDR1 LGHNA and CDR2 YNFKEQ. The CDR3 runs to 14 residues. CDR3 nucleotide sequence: TGTGCCAGCAGGCGGGGGGCAACTAACTATGGCTACACCTTC. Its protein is CASRRGATNYGYTF.

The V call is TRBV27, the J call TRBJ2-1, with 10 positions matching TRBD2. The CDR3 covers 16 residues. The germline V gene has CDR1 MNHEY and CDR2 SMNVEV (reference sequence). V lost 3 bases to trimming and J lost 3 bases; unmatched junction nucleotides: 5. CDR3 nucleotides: TGTGCCAGCAGTTTCGGGACTAGCGCACGCTACAATGAGCAGTTCTTC. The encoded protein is CASSFGTSARYNEQFF.

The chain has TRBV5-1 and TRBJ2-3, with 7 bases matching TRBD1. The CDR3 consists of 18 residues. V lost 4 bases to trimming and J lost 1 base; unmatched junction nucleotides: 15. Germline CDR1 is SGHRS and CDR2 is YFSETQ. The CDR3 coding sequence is TGCGCCAGCAGCCTCGGTCCTGGAAGGGGGCGAGGCACAGATACGCAGTATTTT. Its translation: CASSLGPGRGRGTDTQYF.

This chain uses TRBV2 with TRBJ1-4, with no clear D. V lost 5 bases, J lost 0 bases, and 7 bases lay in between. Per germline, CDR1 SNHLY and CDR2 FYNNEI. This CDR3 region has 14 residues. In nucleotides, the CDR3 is TGTGCCAGCAGTCTTATTGCAACTAATGAAAAACTGTTTTTT. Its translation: CASSLIATNEKLFF. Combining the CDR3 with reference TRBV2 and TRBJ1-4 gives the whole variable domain EPEVTQTPSHQVTQMGQEVILRCVPISNHLYFYWYRQILGQKVEFLVSFYNNEISEKSEIFDDQFSVERPDGSNFTLKIRSTKLEDSAMYFCASSLIATNEKLFFGSGTQLSVL.

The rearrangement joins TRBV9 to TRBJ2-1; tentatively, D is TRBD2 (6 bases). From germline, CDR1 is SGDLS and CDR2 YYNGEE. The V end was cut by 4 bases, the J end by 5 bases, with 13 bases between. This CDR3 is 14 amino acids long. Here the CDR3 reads CASSRDSNDNEQFF. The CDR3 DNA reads TGTGCCAGCAGCCGGGACTCCAACGACAATGAGCAGTTCTTC.

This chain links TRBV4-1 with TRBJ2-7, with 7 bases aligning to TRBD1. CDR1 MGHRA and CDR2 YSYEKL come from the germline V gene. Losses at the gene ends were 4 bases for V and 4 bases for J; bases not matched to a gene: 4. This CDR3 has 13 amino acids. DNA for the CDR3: TGCGCCAGCAGCCGGACAGGAAAGTACGAGCAGTACTTC. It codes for CASSRTGKYEQYF.

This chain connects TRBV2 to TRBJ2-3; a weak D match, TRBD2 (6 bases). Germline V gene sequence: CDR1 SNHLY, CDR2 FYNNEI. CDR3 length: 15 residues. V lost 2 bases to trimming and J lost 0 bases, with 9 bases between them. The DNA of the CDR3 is TGTGCCAGCAGTGAACCGGGGGAGAGCACAGATACGCAGTATTTT. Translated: CASSEPGESTDTQYF.

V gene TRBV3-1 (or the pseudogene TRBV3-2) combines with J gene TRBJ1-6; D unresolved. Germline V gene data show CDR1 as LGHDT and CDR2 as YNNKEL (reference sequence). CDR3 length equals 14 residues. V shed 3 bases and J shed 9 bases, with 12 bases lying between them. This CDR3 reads CASSHGRPLSPLHF. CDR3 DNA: TGTGCCAGCAGCCACGGGAGACCCCTTTCACCCCTCCACTTT.

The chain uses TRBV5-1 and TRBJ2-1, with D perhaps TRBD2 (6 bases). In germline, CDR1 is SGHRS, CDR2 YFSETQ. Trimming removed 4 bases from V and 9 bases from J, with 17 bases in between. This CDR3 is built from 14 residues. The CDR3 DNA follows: TGCGCCAGCAGCGGAACGTTAGAGGGAGGTGAGCAGTTCTTC. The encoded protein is CASSGTLEGGEQFF.